A selection of T cell receptor beta chains follows, all from one sample in a study of T-cell memory formation after mild COVID-19. Each CDR3 protein is one row after TCRdb ran MiXCR on the 5' RACE reads. Counted here are roughly 120,000 distinct CDR3 sequences, roughly 15% occurring once; the ten biggest clones make up about 15%. Sequencing used PBMCs or a T cell subset sorted from them (not recorded which). The receptors shown here come from an adult woman who had mild COVID-19 (a few samples of this study predate the infection). Cell type and time point are not known. CDR3s include the opening cysteine and the closing phenylalanine or tryptophan. A D gene is named only where the DNA matches it firmly. The size entry is marked missing in some rows and otherwise reads once, few, many or a size class.

V gene: TRBV29-1; D gene: TRBD2; clone size: NA; J gene: TRBJ2-1; CDR3 protein: CSVGGTSGSPYNEQFF; CDR3 DNA: TGCAGCGTTGGGGGGACTAGCGGGAGTCCCTACAATGAGCAGTTCTTC
V gene: TRBV6-1; D gene: NA; clone size: NA; J gene: TRBJ1-1; CDR3 protein: CASRPTAGDMNTEAFF; CDR3 DNA: TGTGCCAGCAGACCAACTGCAGGGGACATGAACACTGAAGCTTTCTTT
V gene: TRBV5-1; D gene: TRBD2; clone size: few; J gene: TRBJ2-3; CDR3 protein: CASSLRTSGDTQYF; CDR3 DNA: TGCGCCAGCAGCTTAAGGACTAGCGGAGATACGCAGTATTTT
V gene: TRBV20-1; D gene: TRBD2; clone size: few; J gene: TRBJ2-1; CDR3 protein: CSARDASGRTQSFSYNEQFF; CDR3 DNA: TGCAGTGCTAGAGACGCTAGCGGGAGGACCCAGAGCTTCTCCTACAATGAGCAGTTCTTC
V gene: TRBV6-5; D gene: TRBD2; clone size: NA; J gene: TRBJ2-2; CDR3 protein: CASSLREGSIHGAGELFF; CDR3 DNA: TGTGCCAGCAGCCTCCGGGAGGGATCGATCCATGGGGCCGGGGAGCTGTTTTTT
V gene: TRBV4-1; D gene: NA; clone size: few; J gene: TRBJ2-1; CDR3 protein: CASSQDRTGTYNEQFF; CDR3 DNA: TGCGCCAGCAGCCAAGATCGAACGGGAACCTACAATGAGCAGTTCTTC
V gene: TRBV12-3/TRBV12-4; D gene: NA; clone size: NA; J gene: TRBJ1-4; CDR3 protein: CASSLASTNEKLFF; CDR3 DNA: TGTGCCAGCAGTTTAGCATCAACTAATGAAAAACTGTTTTTT
V gene: TRBV29-1; D gene: NA; clone size: few; J gene: TRBJ2-2; CDR3 protein: CSVDFRTGELFF; CDR3 DNA: TGCAGCGTTGATTTTCGCACCGGGGAGCTGTTTTTT
V gene: TRBV13; D gene: NA; clone size: NA; J gene: TRBJ2-5; CDR3 protein: CASSLRGEQETQYF; CDR3 DNA: TGTGCCAGCAGCTTAAGAGGGGAGCAAGAGACCCAGTACTTC
V gene: TRBV20-1; D gene: TRBD1; clone size: few; J gene: TRBJ2-5; CDR3 protein: CSAKGQGQETQYF; CDR3 DNA: TGCAGTGCTAAAGGACAGGGCCAAGAGACCCAGTACTTC